The 12 T cell receptor beta chains below all came from one sample that was sequenced in a study of T cells in Graves' hyperthyroidism and ophthalmopathy. RNA transcripts provided the source from which TCR beta CDR3 regions were amplified. The TCR CDR3 first-round RT-PCR relied on the HTBI primer set. TCRdb analysed the multiplex PCR reads with MiXCR anew, one entry per CDR3 protein. The table lists about 710,000 distinct CDR3 sequences, around 17% of them singletons, with under 10% in the top ten. Sequencing input: blood. Source of these receptors: a man aged 18 to 29 with Graves' hyperthyroidism.

V gene TRBV6-1 combines with J gene TRBJ2-7, with D unclear. This CDR3 spans 12 amino acids. V was shortened by 5 bases and J by 3 bases, with 8 bases between the two germline ends. CDR1 MNHNS and CDR2 SASEGT come from the germline V gene. Here the CDR3 reads CASSTRNYEQYF. The CDR3 DNA sequence: TGTGCCAGCAGTACCAGAAACTACGAGCAGTACTTC.

The chain is built from TRBV29-1 and TRBJ2-1; 9 bases align to TRBD1. This CDR3 has 15 residues. Trimming removed 2 bases from V and 5 bases from J; junction bases left unmatched: 7. Germline V gene sequence: CDR1 SQVTM, CDR2 ANQGSEA. The CDR3 DNA is TGCAGCGTTGAATCCTCCGGGACAGGGAACAATGAGCAGTTCTTC. Translated, it gives CSVESSGTGNNEQFF.

This rearrangement joins TRBV5-8 to TRBJ2-4; 7 nucleotides match TRBD1. Germline lookup yields CDR1 SGHTS and CDR2 YDEGEE. CDR3 length equals 14 residues. The J segment lost 8 bases and the V segment lost 0 bases, leaving 5 bases of the junction unmatched. CDR3 coding DNA: TGTGCCAGCAGCTTGGGAAGGGGGCAAGACATTCAGTACTTC. Encoded protein: CASSLGRGQDIQYF.

V and J are TRBV18 and TRBJ2-1; D is uncertain. Germline values: CDR1 KGHSH, CDR2 LQKENI. Trimming removed 3 bases from V and 8 bases from J, with 11 bases in between. There are 13 residues in the CDR3. Here the CDR3 reads CASSPLRADEQFF. Here the CDR3 DNA reads TGTGCCAGCTCACCCCTCCGGGCGGATGAGCAGTTCTTC.

This clonotype came up many times. V is TRBV11-2 and J is TRBJ2-1; weak D call: TRBD1 (5 bases). Trimming removed 2 bases at V and 9 bases at J, with 11 bases between. Germline CDR1 reads SGHAT; CDR2 reads FQNNGV. CDR3 size: 13 residues. The CDR3 bases are TGTGCCAGCAGCTTAAGCCGACAGTTTGAGCAGTTCTTC. Amino acids: CASSLSRQFEQFF.

This sequence joins TRBV6-2 or TRBV6-3 and TRBJ2-1, with 7 bases aligning to TRBD2. This CDR3 contains 13 residues. The V gene's germline CDR1 is MNHEY and CDR2 SVGEGT. The V and J ends lost 6 bases and 9 bases, in that order; junction bases with no gene match: 8. The CDR3 nucleotides read TGTGCCAGCAGAGGACTAGATCTCTCTGAGCAGTTCTTC. As protein: CASRGLDLSEQFF.

About this clonotype: A much larger clone sits a single nucleotide away, making a read error possible. This sequence joins TRBV28 and TRBJ2-1; D not resolved. The DNA end is more similar to TRBJ2-7, so the J call may be wrong. CDR3 length: 12 residues. Germline V gene sequence: CDR1 MDHEN, CDR2 SYDVKM. This CDR3 is CASTSLYNEQYF. DNA of the CDR3: TGTGCCAGCACTTCCCTCTACAATGAGCAGTACTTC.

This clonotype was seen a few times. This rearrangement joins TRBV9 to TRBJ2-3, with D perhaps matching TRBD1 (5 bases). The CDR3 length is 16 residues. From germline, CDR1 is SGDLS and CDR2 YYNGEE. V lost 3 bases and J 2 bases, leaving 16 bases between the germline ends. DNA of the CDR3: TGTGCCAGCAGCGGCCGAAGGGGTGGCAACACAGATACGCAGTATTTT. This sequence encodes CASSGRRGGNTDTQYF.

The chain recombines TRBV20-1 with TRBJ2-5; D ambiguous. The CDR3 runs 10 residues. CDR1 DFQATT and CDR2 SNEGSKA come from the germline V gene (reference sequence). V shed 3 bases and J shed 3 bases, with 2 bases lying between them. CDR3 coding DNA: TGCAGTGCTAGCGAAGAGACCCAGTACTTC. This translates into CSASEETQYF.

There are a few counts of this clonotype. The genes are TRBV18 and TRBJ1-5; D may be TRBD1 (5 bases). Germline-derived CDR1 and CDR2 are KGHSH and LQKENI. The V end lost 3 bases, the J end lost 2 bases, and 17 bases lay between the germline ends. CDR3 size: 17 residues. In DNA, the CDR3 is TGTGCCAGCTCACCGCGGAGAGGGGCGATCGGCAATCAGCCCCAGCATTTT. Translated, it gives CASSPRRGAIGNQPQHF. The variable domain in full, with the rest retrieved from reference TRBV18 and TRBJ1-5, is NAGVMQNPRHLVRRRGQEARLRCSPMKGHSHVYWYRQLPEEGLKFMVYLQKENIIDESGMPKERFSAEFPKEGPSILRIQQVVRGDSAAYFCASSPRRGAIGNQPQHFGDGTRLSIL.

This chain connects TRBV30 to TRBJ2-6; D is ambiguous. Trimming took off 2 bases at V and 4 bases at J, with 6 bases between the two ends. Germline values: CDR1 GTSNPN, CDR2 SVGIG (reference sequence). The length of the CDR3 is 13 residues. This chain's CDR3 is CAWSYRGANVLTF. The CDR3 DNA follows: TGTGCCTGGAGTTACCGAGGGGCCAACGTCCTGACTTTC.

This clonotype has at least ten counts. This chain joins TRBV18 and TRBJ2-5, with 9 positions matching TRBD1. The CDR3 loop spans 16 amino acids. The trim removed 5 bases at V and 1 base at J, leaving 8 bases unmatched. Per germline, CDR1 KGHSH and CDR2 LQKENI. Written as DNA, the CDR3 is TGTGCCAGCTCAACCAACCTGGGACAGGGCCAAGAGACCCAGTACTTC. Amino acid sequence: CASSTNLGQGQETQYF. Complete variable domain (other parts from reference TRBV18 and TRBJ2-5): NAGVMQNPRHLVRRRGQEARLRCSPMKGHSHVYWYRQLPEEGLKFMVYLQKENIIDESGMPKERFSAEFPKEGPSILRIQQVVRGDSAAYFCASSTNLGQGQETQYFGPGTRLLVL.